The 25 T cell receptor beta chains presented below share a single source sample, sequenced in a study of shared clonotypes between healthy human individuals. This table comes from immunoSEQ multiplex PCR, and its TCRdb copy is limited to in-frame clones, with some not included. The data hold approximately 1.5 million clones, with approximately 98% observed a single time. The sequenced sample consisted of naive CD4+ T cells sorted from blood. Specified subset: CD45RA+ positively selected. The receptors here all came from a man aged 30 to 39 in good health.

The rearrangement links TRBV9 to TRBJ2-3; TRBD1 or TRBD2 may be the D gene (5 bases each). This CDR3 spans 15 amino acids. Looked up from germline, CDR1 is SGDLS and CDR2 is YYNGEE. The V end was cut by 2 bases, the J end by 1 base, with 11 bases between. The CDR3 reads CASSVIRGGTDTQYF. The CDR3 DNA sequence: TGTGCCAGCAGCGTGATTAGAGGGGGCACAGATACGCAGTATTTT.

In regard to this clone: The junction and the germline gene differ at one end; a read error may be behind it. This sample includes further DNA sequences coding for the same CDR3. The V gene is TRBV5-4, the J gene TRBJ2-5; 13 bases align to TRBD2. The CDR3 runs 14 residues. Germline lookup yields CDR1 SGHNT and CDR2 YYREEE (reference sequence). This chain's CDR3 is CASSLGLAGETQYF. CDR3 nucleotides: TGTGCCAGCAGTTTGGGACTAGCGGGGGAGACCCAGTACTTC.

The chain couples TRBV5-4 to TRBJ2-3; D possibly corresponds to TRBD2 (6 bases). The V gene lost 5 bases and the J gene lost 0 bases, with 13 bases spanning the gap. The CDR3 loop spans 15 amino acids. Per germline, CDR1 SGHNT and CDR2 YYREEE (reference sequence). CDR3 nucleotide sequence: TGTGCCAGCAGAGTCGGGACTTTTAGCACAGATACGCAGTATTTT. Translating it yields CASRVGTFSTDTQYF.

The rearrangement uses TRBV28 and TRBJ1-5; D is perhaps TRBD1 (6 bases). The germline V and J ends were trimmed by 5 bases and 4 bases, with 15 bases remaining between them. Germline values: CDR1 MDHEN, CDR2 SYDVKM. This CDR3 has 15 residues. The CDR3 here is CASSNQGLGNQPQHF. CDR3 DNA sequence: TGTGCCAGCAGTAATCAGGGGTTGGGAAATCAGCCCCAGCATTTT.

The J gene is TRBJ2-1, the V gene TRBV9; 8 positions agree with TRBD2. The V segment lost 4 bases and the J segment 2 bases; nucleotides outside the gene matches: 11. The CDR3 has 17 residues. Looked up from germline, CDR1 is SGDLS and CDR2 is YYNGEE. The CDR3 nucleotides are TGTGCCAGCAGCTCCCGGGGGGGCGGGACCACCTACAATGAGCAGTTCTTC. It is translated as CASSSRGGGTTYNEQFF.

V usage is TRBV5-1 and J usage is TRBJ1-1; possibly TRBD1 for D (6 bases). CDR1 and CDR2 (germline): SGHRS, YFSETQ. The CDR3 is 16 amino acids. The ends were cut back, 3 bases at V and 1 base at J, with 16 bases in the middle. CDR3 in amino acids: CASSSWDSQGNTEAFF. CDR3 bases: TGCGCCAGCAGCTCGTGGGACTCACAGGGGAACACTGAAGCTTTCTTT.

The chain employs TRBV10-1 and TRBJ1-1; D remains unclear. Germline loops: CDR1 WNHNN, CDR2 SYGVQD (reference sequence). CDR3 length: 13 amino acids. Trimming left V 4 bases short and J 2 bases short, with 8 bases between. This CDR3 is CASSVKGNTEAFF. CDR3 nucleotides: TGCGCCAGCAGTGTAAAGGGAAACACTGAAGCTTTCTTT.

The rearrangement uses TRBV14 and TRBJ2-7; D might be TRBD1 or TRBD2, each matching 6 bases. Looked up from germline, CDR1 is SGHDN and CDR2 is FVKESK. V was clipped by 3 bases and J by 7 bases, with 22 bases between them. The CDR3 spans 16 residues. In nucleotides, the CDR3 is TGTGCCAGCAGCCAGAGGGGGGACCCCTCTCTCGGGGAGCAGTACTTC. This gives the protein CASSQRGDPSLGEQYF. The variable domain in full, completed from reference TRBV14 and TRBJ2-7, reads EAGVTQFPSHSVIEKGQTVTLRCDPISGHDNLYWYRRVMGKEIKFLLHFVKESKQDESGMPNNRFLAERTGGTYSTLKVQPAELEDSGVYFCASSQRGDPSLGEQYFGPGTRLTVT.

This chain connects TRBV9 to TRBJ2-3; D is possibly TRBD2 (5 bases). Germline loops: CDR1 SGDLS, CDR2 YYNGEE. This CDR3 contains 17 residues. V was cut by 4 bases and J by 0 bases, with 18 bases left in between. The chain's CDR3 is CASSPLGGGASTDTQYF. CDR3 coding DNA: TGTGCCAGCAGCCCCTTAGGAGGAGGCGCTAGCACAGATACGCAGTATTTT. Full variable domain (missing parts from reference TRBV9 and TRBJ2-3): DSGVTQTPKHLITATGQRVTLRCSPRSGDLSVYWYQQSLDQGLQFLIQYYNGEERAKGNILERFSAQQFPDLHSELNLSSLELGDSALYFCASSPLGGGASTDTQYFGPGTRLTVL.

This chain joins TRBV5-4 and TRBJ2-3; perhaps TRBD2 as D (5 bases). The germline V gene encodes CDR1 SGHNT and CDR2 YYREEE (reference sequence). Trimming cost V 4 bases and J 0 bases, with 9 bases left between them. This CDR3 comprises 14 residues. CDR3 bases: TGTGCCAGCAGCCCTAGCCGTAGCACAGATACGCAGTATTTT. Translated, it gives CASSPSRSTDTQYF.

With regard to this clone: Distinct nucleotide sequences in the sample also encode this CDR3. The CDR3 DNA follows: TGTGCCAGCAGCGTGAGCAGTGGAGAGACCCAGTACTTC. This sequence encodes CASSVSSGETQYF. This chain uses TRBV9 with TRBJ2-5; unclear D gene. Germline V gives CDR1 SGDLS, CDR2 YYNGEE. V was trimmed by 2 bases and J by 4 bases, leaving 9 bases between them. This CDR3 is built from 13 residues.

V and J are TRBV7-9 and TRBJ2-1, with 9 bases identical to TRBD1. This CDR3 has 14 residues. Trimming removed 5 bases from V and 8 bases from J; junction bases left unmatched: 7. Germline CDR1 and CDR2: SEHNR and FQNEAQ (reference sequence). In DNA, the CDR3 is TGTGCCAGCAGCCCCCGGACAGGGGTCGATGAGCAGTTCTTC. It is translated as CASSPRTGVDEQFF.

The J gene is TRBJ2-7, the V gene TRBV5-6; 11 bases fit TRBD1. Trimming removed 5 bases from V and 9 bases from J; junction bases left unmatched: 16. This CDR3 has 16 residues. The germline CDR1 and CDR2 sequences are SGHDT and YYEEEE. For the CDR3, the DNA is TGTGCCAGCAGTCGGGGACCGGGACAGGGGGAAAGGTGGCAGTACTTC. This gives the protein CASSRGPGQGERWQYF.

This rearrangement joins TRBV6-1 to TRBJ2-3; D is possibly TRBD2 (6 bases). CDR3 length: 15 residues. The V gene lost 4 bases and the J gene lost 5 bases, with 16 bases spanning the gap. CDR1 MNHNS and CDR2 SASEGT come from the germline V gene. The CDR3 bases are TGTGCCAGCAGTGGCCGACTAGGCTACGGAGATACGCAGTATTTT. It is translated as CASSGRLGYGDTQYF.

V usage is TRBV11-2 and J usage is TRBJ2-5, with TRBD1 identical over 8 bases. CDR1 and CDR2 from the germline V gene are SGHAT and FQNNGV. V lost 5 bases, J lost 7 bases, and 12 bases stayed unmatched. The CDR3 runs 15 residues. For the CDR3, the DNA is TGTGCCAGCAGCCACGGACAGGGTCAAGGGGGGACCCAGTACTTC. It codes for CASSHGQGQGGTQYF. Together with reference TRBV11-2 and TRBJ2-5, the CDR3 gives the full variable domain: EAGVAQSPRYKIIEKRQSVAFWCNPISGHATLYWYQQILGQGPKLLIQFQNNGVVDDSQLPKDRFSAERLKGVDSTLKIQPAKLEDSAVYLCASSHGQGQGGTQYFGPGTRLLVL.

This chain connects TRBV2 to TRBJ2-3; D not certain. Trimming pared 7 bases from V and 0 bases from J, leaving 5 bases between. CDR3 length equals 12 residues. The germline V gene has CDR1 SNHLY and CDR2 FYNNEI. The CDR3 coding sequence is TGTGCCAGCAAACAGAGCACAGATACGCAGTATTTT. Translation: CASKQSTDTQYF.

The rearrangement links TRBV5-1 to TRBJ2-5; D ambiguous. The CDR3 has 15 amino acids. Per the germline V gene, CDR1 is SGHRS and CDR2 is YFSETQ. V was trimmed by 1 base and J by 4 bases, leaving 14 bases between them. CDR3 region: CASSLIGSGSETQYF. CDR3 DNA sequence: TGCGCCAGCAGCTTGATAGGGTCCGGTTCAGAGACCCAGTACTTC.

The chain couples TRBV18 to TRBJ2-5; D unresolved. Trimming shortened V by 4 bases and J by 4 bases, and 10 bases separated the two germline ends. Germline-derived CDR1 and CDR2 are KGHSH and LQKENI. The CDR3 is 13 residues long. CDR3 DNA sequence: TGTGCCAGCTCACTTTCGGACCTAGAGACCCAGTACTTC. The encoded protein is CASSLSDLETQYF.

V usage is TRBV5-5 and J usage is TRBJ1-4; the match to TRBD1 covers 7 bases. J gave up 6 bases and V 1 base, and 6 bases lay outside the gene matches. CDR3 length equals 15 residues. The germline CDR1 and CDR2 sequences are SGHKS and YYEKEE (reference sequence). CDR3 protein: CASSLWGQRDEKLFF. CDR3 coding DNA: TGTGCCAGCAGCTTGTGGGGACAGAGGGATGAAAAACTGTTTTTT.

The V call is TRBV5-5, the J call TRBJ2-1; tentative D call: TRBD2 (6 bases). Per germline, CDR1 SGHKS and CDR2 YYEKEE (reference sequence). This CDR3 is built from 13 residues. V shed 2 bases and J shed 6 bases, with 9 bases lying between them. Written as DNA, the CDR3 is TGTGCCAGCAGCTTCCTAGCGCTCAATGAGCAGTTCTTC. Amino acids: CASSFLALNEQFF.

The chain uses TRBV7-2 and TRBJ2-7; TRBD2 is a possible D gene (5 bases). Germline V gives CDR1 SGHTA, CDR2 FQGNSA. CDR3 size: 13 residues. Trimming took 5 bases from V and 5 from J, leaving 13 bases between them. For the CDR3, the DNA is TGTGCCAGCAGCCCCCCGGGGTGGGACGAGCAGTACTTC. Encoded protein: CASSPPGWDEQYF.

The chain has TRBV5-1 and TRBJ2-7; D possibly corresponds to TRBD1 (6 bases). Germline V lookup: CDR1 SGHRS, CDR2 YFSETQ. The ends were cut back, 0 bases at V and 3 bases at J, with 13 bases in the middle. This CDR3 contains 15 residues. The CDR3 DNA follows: TGCGCCAGCAGCTTGGTCTTACAGGGCGGCTACGAGCAGTACTTC. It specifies CASSLVLQGGYEQYF.

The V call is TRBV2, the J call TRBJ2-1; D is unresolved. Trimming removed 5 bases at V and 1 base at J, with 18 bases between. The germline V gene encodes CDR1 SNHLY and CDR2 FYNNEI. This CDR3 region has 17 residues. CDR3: CASSPNLLTISYNEQFF. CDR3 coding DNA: TGTGCCAGCAGTCCCAATCTCCTTACCATTTCCTACAATGAGCAGTTCTTC.

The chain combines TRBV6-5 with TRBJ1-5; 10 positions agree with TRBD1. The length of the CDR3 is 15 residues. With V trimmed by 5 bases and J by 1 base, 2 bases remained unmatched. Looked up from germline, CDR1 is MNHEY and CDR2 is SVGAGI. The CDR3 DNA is TGTGCCAGCAGTGCGGACAGGGGGAGCAATCAGCCCCAGCATTTT. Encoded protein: CASSADRGSNQPQHF.

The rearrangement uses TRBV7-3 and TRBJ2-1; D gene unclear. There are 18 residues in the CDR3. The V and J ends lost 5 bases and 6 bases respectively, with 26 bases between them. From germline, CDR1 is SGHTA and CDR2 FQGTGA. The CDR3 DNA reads TGTGCCAGCAGCCACAACCGGGCCACAAACCCCCTAGGCAATGAGCAGTTCTTC. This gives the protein CASSHNRATNPLGNEQFF. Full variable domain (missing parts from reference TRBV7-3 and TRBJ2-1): GAGVSQTPSNKVTEKGKYVELRCDPISGHTALYWYRQSLGQGPEFLIYFQGTGAADDSGLPNDRFFAVRPEGSVSTLKIQRTERGDSAVYLCASSHNRATNPLGNEQFFGPGTRLTVL.